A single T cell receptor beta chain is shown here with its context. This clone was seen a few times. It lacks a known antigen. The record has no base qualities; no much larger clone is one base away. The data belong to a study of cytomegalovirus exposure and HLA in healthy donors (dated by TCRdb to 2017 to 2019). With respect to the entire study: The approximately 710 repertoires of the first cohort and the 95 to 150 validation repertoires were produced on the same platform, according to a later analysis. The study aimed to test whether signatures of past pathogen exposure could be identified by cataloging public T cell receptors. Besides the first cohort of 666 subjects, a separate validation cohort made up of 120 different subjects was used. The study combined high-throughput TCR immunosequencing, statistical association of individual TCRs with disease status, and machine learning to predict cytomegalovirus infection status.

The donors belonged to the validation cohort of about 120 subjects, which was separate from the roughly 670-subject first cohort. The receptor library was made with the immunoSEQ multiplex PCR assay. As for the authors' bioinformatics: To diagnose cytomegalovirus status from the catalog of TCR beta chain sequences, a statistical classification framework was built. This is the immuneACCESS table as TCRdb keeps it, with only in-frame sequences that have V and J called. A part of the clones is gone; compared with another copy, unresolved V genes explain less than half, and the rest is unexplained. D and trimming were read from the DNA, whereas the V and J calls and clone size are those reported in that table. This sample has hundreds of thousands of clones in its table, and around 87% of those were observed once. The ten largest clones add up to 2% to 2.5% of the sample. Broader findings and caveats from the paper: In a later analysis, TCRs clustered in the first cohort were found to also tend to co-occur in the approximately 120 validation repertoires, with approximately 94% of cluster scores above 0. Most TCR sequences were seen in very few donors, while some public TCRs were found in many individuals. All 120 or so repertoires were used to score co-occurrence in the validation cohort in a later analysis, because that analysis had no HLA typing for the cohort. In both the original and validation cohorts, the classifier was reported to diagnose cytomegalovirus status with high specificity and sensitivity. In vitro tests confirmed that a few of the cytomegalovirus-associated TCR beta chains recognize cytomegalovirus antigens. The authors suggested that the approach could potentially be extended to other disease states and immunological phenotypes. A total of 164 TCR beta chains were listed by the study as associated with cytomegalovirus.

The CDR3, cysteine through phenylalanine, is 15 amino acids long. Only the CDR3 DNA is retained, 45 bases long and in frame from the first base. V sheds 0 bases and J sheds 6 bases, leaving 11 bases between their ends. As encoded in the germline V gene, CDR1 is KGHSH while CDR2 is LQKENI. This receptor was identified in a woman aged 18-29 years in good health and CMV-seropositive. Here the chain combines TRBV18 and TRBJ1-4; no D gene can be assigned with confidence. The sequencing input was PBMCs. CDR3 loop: CASSPPRSTDEKLFF. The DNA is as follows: TGTGCCAGCTCACCACCGCGGTCGACGGATGAAAAACTGTTTTTT.